The text below deals with one TCR beta chain. Its antigen is currently unknown. This CDR3 spans 16 amino acids. The germline V and J ends were trimmed by 7 bases and 4 bases, with 20 bases remaining between them. Per the germline V gene, CDR1 is MDHEN and CDR2 is SYDVKM. The record originates from a study of T cells after yellow fever vaccination. Broader study findings: Post-booster samples contained most primary-vaccination clones (approximately 95% CD4, about 87% CD8). Overlap between CD4 and CD8 compartments was detected for a small share of clonotypes.

A process of 5'RACE template switching, which added a universal primer site and UMIs, was used to make TCR cDNA. One entry per CDR3 protein results from TCRdb running MiXCR on the 5' RACE reads. The data hold more than 350,000 distinct CDR3 sequences, with around 10% observed a single time. The source is a young man who received the YFV17D yellow fever vaccine. The V and J genes are TRBV28 and TRBJ2-1; possible D gene TRBD2, 6 bases. The sample here was PBMCs, taken on the day of the first yellow fever vaccination. This CDR3 reads CASTPKQGGTYNEQFF. In DNA, the CDR3 is TGTGCCAGCACCCCTAAACAAGGCGGGACTTACAATGAGCAGTTCTTC.